What follows are 25 T cell receptor beta chains derived from one specimen sequenced in a study of cytomegalovirus exposure and HLA in healthy donors. A multiplex PCR was run with 60 Vbeta primers and 13 Jbeta primers. Using immunoSEQ multiplex PCR, the repertoire was profiled, and TCRdb retains in-frame clones only, with some absent. The sample records 100,000 to 150,000 clones, 75% to 90% being singletons. The source material was PBMCs. These receptors all come from a young man in good health and CMV-seronegative.

The V gene is TRBV5-6, the J gene TRBJ2-2; a weak D match, TRBD2 (6 bases). V lost 4 bases to trimming and J lost 6 bases, with 22 bases between them. The CDR3 is 17 residues long. Germline V gives CDR1 SGHDT, CDR2 YYEEEE. The CDR3 nucleotides are TGTGCCAGCAGCCTGGCCTTCGGAGGGATTATGTCCGGGGAGCTGTTTTTT. As protein: CASSLAFGGIMSGELFF.

A single count supports this clone. The genes are TRBV6-5 and TRBJ1-5; possibly TRBD1 for D (6 bases). The germline V gene encodes CDR1 MNHEY and CDR2 SVGAGI. V lost 2 bases, J lost 6 bases, and 8 bases lay in between. This CDR3 has 13 residues. The CDR3 bases are TGTGCCAGCAGTTACAGAGGGGGTCAGCCCCAGCATTTT. Translation gives CASSYRGGQPQHF.

This clone was detected a few times. The chain combines TRBV7-2 with TRBJ1-6; tentatively, D is TRBD1 (5 bases). The germline V gene has CDR1 SGHTA and CDR2 FQGNSA. Between the trimmed V and J ends, which lost 4 bases and 13 bases, there was a span of 11 bases. CDR3 length equals 12 residues. The CDR3 sequence: CASSSVGGPLHF. CDR3 bases: TGTGCCAGCAGCTCCGTGGGGGGGCCCCTCCACTTT.

The chain has TRBV28 and TRBJ2-7; 8 nucleotides align to TRBD1. CDR1 is MDHEN, CDR2 SYDVKM, per germline. This CDR3 region has 15 residues. V was pared by 6 bases and J by 2 bases, with 9 bases of the junction left unmatched. The CDR3 reads CASSRQGLWAYEQYF. The CDR3 DNA reads TGTGCCAGCAGCCGACAGGGGCTGTGGGCCTACGAGCAGTACTTC.

The chain links TRBV28 to TRBJ1-2; no definite D call. Trimming removed 5 bases at V and 6 bases at J, with 16 bases between. The CDR3 runs 14 residues. Germline CDR1 reads MDHEN; CDR2 reads SYDVKM. As DNA, the CDR3 is TGTGCCAGCAGTCTACCTTTGACCCAGGATGGCTACACCTTC. As protein: CASSLPLTQDGYTF.

The CDR3 sequence: CASSFPFSGANVLTF. The CDR3 coding sequence is TGTGCCAGCAGTTTTCCATTCTCTGGGGCCAACGTCCTGACTTTC. This chain uses TRBV7-2 with TRBJ2-6; D not resolved. Germline values: CDR1 SGHTA, CDR2 FQGNSA. This CDR3 is 15 amino acids long. V dropped 6 bases and J dropped 0 bases, with 9 bases sitting between them.

Here the CDR3 reads CASSLLAGVPPSTDTQYF. DNA of the CDR3: TGTGCCAGCAGTTTACTAGCGGGGGTGCCCCCTAGCACAGATACGCAGTATTTT. This chain connects TRBV27 to TRBJ2-3; 10 bases line up with TRBD2. This CDR3 contains 18 residues. Trimming at V came to 2 bases and at J to 0 bases, leaving 8 bases not matched to a gene. Looked up from germline, CDR1 is MNHEY and CDR2 is SMNVEV (reference sequence).

The chain is built from TRBV7-2 and TRBJ2-5; 8 bases are a match to TRBD2. The CDR3 runs 15 residues. Germline loops: CDR1 SGHTA, CDR2 FQGNSA. V lost 5 bases, J lost 5 bases, and 10 bases stayed unmatched. The CDR3 bases are TGTGCCAGCAGCCTGAGCGGGGGAGGGAGGGAGACCCAGTACTTC. Its translation: CASSLSGGGRETQYF.

The V and J genes are TRBV28 and TRBJ1-5, with TRBD1 matching 9 bases. The CDR3 covers 14 residues. Germline V lookup: CDR1 MDHEN, CDR2 SYDVKM. Trimming cost V 5 bases and J 6 bases; bases outside gene matches: 5. The CDR3: CASSNGQGTQPQHF. The CDR3 nucleotides read TGTGCCAGCAGTAATGGACAGGGGACTCAGCCCCAGCATTTT.

This chain links TRBV5-8 with TRBJ2-1, with TRBD1 matching 10 bases. J lost 5 bases, V lost 1 base, and 3 bases had no gene match. This CDR3 region has 15 residues. From germline, CDR1 is SGHTS and CDR2 YDEGEE. CDR3 in DNA: TGTGCCAGCAGCTTGCCCGGGACAGGGGACAATGAGCAGTTCTTC. It yields the protein CASSLPGTGDNEQFF. Full variable domain (remainder filled in from reference TRBV5-8 and TRBJ2-1): EAGVTQSPTHLIKTRGQQATLRCSPISGHTSVYWYQQALGLGLQFLLWYDEGEERNRGNFPPRFSGRQFPNYSSELNVNALELEDSALYLCASSLPGTGDNEQFFGPGTRLTVL.

V is TRBV7-9 and J is TRBJ1-1; TRBD1 is a possible D gene (6 bases). The CDR3 is made up of 14 amino acids. Trimming removed 5 bases at V and 4 bases at J, with 14 bases between. Germline CDR1 and CDR2: SEHNR and FQNEAQ (reference sequence). Here the CDR3 reads CASSIDRTGTEAFF. The DNA for the CDR3 is TGTGCCAGCAGCATCGACAGGACCGGCACTGAAGCTTTCTTT.

This clone was seen only a few times. The V gene is TRBV10-3, the J gene TRBJ1-2, with D possibly TRBD1 on 5 matching bases. CDR3 length: 13 amino acids. CDR1 is ENHRY, CDR2 SYGVKD, per germline. Trimming cost V 3 bases and J 7 bases, with 12 bases left between them. CDR3: CAISDTVGGGYTF. The DNA of the CDR3 is TGTGCCATCAGTGATACGGTCGGGGGTGGCTACACCTTC.

V and J are TRBV29-1 and TRBJ2-3, with 9 bases fitting TRBD2. V shed 5 bases, J shed 4 bases, and the junction held 4 bases outside the gene matches. This CDR3 region has 13 residues. The germline V gene has CDR1 SQVTM and CDR2 ANQGSEA. The CDR3 nucleotides read TGCAGCGTTCGCGGGGGGGCCCCAGATACGCAGTATTTT. This sequence encodes CSVRGGAPDTQYF.

This clone turned up a few times. The chain has TRBV15 and TRBJ2-5; a possible D gene is TRBD1 (5 bases). Germline V gene lookup returns CDR1 LNHNV and CDR2 YYDKDF (reference sequence). CDR3 length equals 14 residues. V lost 0 bases to trimming and J lost 11 bases, with 16 bases between them. The CDR3 loop reads CATSRDPRREGQYF. The CDR3 DNA sequence: TGTGCCACCAGCAGAGATCCCCGCAGGGAAGGACAGTACTTC. Full variable domain (remainder filled in from reference TRBV15 and TRBJ2-5): DAMVIQNPRYQVTQFGKPVTLSCSQTLNHNVMYWYQQKSSQAPKLLFHYYDKDFNNEADTPDNFQSRRPNTSFCFLDIRSPGLGDTAMYLCATSRDPRREGQYFGPGTRLLVL.

V gene TRBV27 combines with J gene TRBJ1-2; 9 nucleotides align to TRBD1. Looked up from germline, CDR1 is MNHEY and CDR2 is SMNVEV (reference sequence). The CDR3 consists of 13 residues. V lost 10 bases and J lost 7; bases outside the gene matches: 10. The CDR3, as DNA: TGTGCCACCGGGACAGGGTTATATCGTGGCTACACCTTC. Translation gives CATGTGLYRGYTF.

The gene calls are TRBV29-1 and TRBJ1-1, with TRBD1 as a possible D gene (6 bases). The CDR3 totals 15 residues. Trimming stripped 6 bases from V and 6 bases from J, with 23 bases between. The germline V gene has CDR1 SQVTM and CDR2 ANQGSEA. CDR3 in DNA: TGCAGCGTCGAGGGGGGGACATTCCCCACCCCTGAAGCTTTCTTT. It encodes CSVEGGTFPTPEAFF.

This clone was seen just once. CDR3 loop: CASSELWTGQKYEQYF. DNA of the CDR3: TGTGCCAGCAGTGAGTTGTGGACGGGACAGAAGTACGAGCAGTACTTC. The V gene is TRBV2, the J gene TRBJ2-7, with 7 bases that match TRBD1. V shed 3 bases and J 4 bases; nucleotides not matched to a gene: 12. Germline V CDR1 and CDR2: SNHLY, FYNNEI. CDR3 length equals 16 residues. Together with reference TRBV2 and TRBJ2-7, the CDR3 gives the full variable domain: EPEVTQTPSHQVTQMGQEVILRCVPISNHLYFYWYRQILGQKVEFLVSFYNNEISEKSEIFDDQFSVERPDGSNFTLKIRSTKLEDSAMYFCASSELWTGQKYEQYFGPGTRLTVT.

The chain couples TRBV7-2 to TRBJ1-5; D remains ambiguous. V was cut by 1 base and J by 2 bases, with 6 bases left in between. The CDR3 loop spans 14 amino acids. Germline loops: CDR1 SGHTA, CDR2 FQGNSA. CDR3 residues: CASSLGTGNQPQHF. The CDR3 DNA follows: TGTGCCAGCAGCTTAGGAACAGGCAATCAGCCCCAGCATTTT.

This clone was counted once. V and J are TRBV7-6 and TRBJ1-3, with TRBD1 matching 8 bases. This CDR3 contains 16 residues. The ends lost 5 bases at V and 0 bases at J; junction bases unmatched: 6. CDR1 is SGHVS, CDR2 FNYEAQ, per germline. CDR3 loop: CASSARQGHSGNTIYF. DNA for the CDR3: TGTGCCAGCAGCGCCAGACAGGGGCACTCTGGAAACACCATATATTTT. Full variable domain (remainder filled in from reference TRBV7-6 and TRBJ1-3): GAGVSQSPRYKVTKRGQDVALRCDPISGHVSLYWYRQALGQGPEFLTYFNYEAQQDKSGLPNDRFSAERPEGSISTLTIQRTEQRDSAMYRCASSARQGHSGNTIYFGEGSWLTVV.

V is TRBV5-1 and J is TRBJ1-1; 8 bases align to TRBD1. The CDR3 consists of 14 residues. CDR1 is SGHRS, CDR2 YFSETQ, per germline. Trimming cost V 4 bases and J 12 bases; bases outside gene matches: 14. CDR3 sequence (DNA): TGCGCCAGCAGCCTGACCGACAGGGGACGGAACACTTTCTTT. This gives the protein CASSLTDRGRNTFF.

The chain links TRBV6-5 to TRBJ1-1; D gene ambiguous. Trimming shortened V by 4 bases and J by 2 bases, and 5 bases separated the two germline ends. CDR1 MNHEY and CDR2 SVGAGI come from the germline V gene. This CDR3 is 12 amino acids long. As DNA, the CDR3 is TGTGCCAGCAGTTCAGGAAACACTGAAGCTTTCTTT. Its translation: CASSSGNTEAFF.

J is TRBJ1-1 and V is TRBV21-1; the table's TRBD1 call for D was not verified on the DNA. TRBV21-1 is deemed a pseudogene. The CDR3 loop spans 15 amino acids. CDR3 nucleotide sequence: TGTGCCAGCAGCAAATCATGGACAGGGGGTTCTGAAGCTTTCTTT. Encoded protein: CASSKSWTGGSEAFF.

CDR3 coding DNA: TGCGCCAGCAGCCCGCACCCGGGACAGGCTCCCCCTCTAGGAAACACCATATATTTT. Amino acid sequence: CASSPHPGQAPPLGNTIYF. The chain uses TRBV5-1 and TRBJ1-3; 8 positions agree with TRBD1. The CDR3 runs 19 residues. V shed 4 bases and J 4 bases; nucleotides not matched to a gene: 19. Germline-derived CDR1 and CDR2 are SGHRS and YFSETQ. Variable domain in full (rest from reference TRBV5-1 and TRBJ1-3): KAGVTQTPRYLIKTRGQQVTLSCSPISGHRSVSWYQQTPGQGLQFLFEYFSETQRNKGNFPGRFSGRQFSNSRSEMNVSTLELGDSALYLCASSPHPGQAPPLGNTIYFGEGSWLTVV.

This rearrangement joins TRBV4-3 to TRBJ2-3; no firm D call. The CDR3 sequence is 16 residues long. Germline-derived CDR1 and CDR2 are LGHNA and YSLEER. Trimming removed 0 bases at V and 4 bases at J, with 14 bases between. The chain's CDR3 is CASSQDFRVAPDTQYF. Written as DNA, the CDR3 is TGCGCCAGCAGCCAAGATTTTCGGGTAGCTCCAGATACGCAGTATTTT.

The rearrangement uses TRBV7-6 and TRBJ2-3, with a possible D match to TRBD2 (6 bases). V shed 5 bases and J shed 3 bases, with 15 bases lying between them. Germline V gene lookup returns CDR1 SGHVS and CDR2 FNYEAQ. The CDR3 runs 15 residues. The CDR3: CASSLEGSGTDTQYF. In nucleotides, the CDR3 is TGTGCCAGCAGCCTGGAGGGAAGCGGTACAGATACGCAGTATTTT.